This is a list of T cell receptor beta chains from one sample in a study of tumor and adjacent non-tumor tissue in lung cancer. TCRdb re-called the multiplex PCR reads with MiXCR, one entry per CDR3 protein. The table lists tens of thousands of distinct CDR3 sequences, over 60% of them singletons. Sequences were obtained from distant non-tumor lung tissue. These receptors were collected from a man aged 65 to 85 with non-small cell lung cancer. The CDR3 runs from the conserved cysteine through the conserved F or W. A D gene is named only where the DNA matches it firmly.

D gene	V gene	J gene	CDR3 protein
-	TRBV29-1	TRBJ1-2	CSLFQTGAYGYTF
-	TRBV12-3/TRBV12-4	TRBJ1-4	CASTPQQGLNEKLLF
-	TRBV4-1	TRBJ2-1	CASSQVFRGTEWNEQFF
-	TRBV4-3	TRBJ1-2	CASSQVVGVDSYTF
-	TRBV5-4	TRBJ2-2	CASSSDTQELFF
-	TRBV11-1	TRBJ2-1	CASSLAGAYNKQFF
TRBD1	TRBV10-3	TRBJ1-6	CAINRQGANSPLHF
-	TRBV5-1	TRBJ2-2	CASSLEDEGNSTGELLF
-	TRBV11-2	TRBJ2-2	CACSFVGTVVAGEPFF
TRBD1	TRBV6-6	TRBJ1-2	CASSRHAGTGGGYTF
TRBD2	TRBV20-1	TRBJ2-3	CNVSGLAGTRGDTQYF
TRBD1	TRBV4-1	TRBJ1-2	CASSQMGTVEYYGYTF
-	TRBV15	TRBJ1-5	CTTSIQGPSNQPQHF
-	TRBV29-1	TRBJ1-1	CSVLGAAGWPFF
-	TRBV5-6	TRBJ2-7	CASNLEARGSHEQYF
TRBD1	TRBV11-2	TRBJ2-2	CASGLVGTGVAGELFF
TRBD1	TRBV7-6	TRBJ1-2	CAMWGQVLNYGYTF
TRBD2	TRBV5-1	TRBJ2-7	CASSLVPSGMYEQYF
TRBD1	TRBV6-5	TRBJ2-7	CACSPMGQGANYEQYF
TRBD1	TRBV11-3	TRBJ2-7	CGSSPWTGFLYYGQYF
TRBD1	TRBV6-5	TRBJ1-4	CTSSYLNDPQGSEKLFF
-	TRBV6-2/TRBV6-3	TRBJ2-1	CASSNRPAGEQFF
TRBD2	TRBV4-3	TRBJ2-3	CASSQTGPGGRTDTQYF
-	TRBV11-2	TRBJ2-1	CASSKQGQPYNEQFF
-	TRBV6-5	TRBJ1-2	CASSYSAWQGLNYGYTF
TRBD1	TRBV6-2/TRBV6-3	TRBJ2-2	CASSTGTGGTGELFF
-	TRBV30	TRBJ1-5	CAWRVREDQPQHF
TRBD2	TRBV4-2	TRBJ2-3	CASKRTSGGTNTDTQYF
-	TRBV6-1	TRBJ2-1	CASSDPGRPGLLAYSEPFF
TRBD2	TRBV14	TRBJ2-3	CASSQGLAGADTQYF
-	TRBV11-1	TRBJ2-1	CTSSSGVDNEQFF
-	TRBV10-3	TRBJ2-1	CTISEGRAAPLNEQFF
TRBD1	TRBV6-5	TRBJ1-2	CASQPGTANYGYTF
TRBD2	TRBV6-6	TRBJ2-3	CARSFDSHVAGATDTQYF
-	TRBV6-2/TRBV6-3	TRBJ2-7	CASSQIGGSSYEHYF
-	TRBV28	TRBJ1-1	CASSGSWGKGGVTEAFF
-	TRBV5-8	TRBJ1-1	CASSLEDDVNTEAFF
TRBD1	TRBV5-1	TRBJ2-3	CASSLKGQGQDTQYF
-	TRBV11-3	TRBJ2-1	CASSIDMGTYSEHFF
-	TRBV11-2	TRBJ2-1	CASSFGIGYNEQFF
-	TRBV5-1	TRBJ2-7	CASSPGGGYEQYF
-	TRBV5-4	TRBJ1-1	CVCSGSMNTEAFF
-	TRBV11-3	TRBJ2-6	CVCSLRLSSGANVLTF
-	TRBV6-5	TRBJ1-1	CANSYHSRVPSSANTEAFF
-	TRBV11-2	TRBJ2-3	CASSLDRGSTDTQYF